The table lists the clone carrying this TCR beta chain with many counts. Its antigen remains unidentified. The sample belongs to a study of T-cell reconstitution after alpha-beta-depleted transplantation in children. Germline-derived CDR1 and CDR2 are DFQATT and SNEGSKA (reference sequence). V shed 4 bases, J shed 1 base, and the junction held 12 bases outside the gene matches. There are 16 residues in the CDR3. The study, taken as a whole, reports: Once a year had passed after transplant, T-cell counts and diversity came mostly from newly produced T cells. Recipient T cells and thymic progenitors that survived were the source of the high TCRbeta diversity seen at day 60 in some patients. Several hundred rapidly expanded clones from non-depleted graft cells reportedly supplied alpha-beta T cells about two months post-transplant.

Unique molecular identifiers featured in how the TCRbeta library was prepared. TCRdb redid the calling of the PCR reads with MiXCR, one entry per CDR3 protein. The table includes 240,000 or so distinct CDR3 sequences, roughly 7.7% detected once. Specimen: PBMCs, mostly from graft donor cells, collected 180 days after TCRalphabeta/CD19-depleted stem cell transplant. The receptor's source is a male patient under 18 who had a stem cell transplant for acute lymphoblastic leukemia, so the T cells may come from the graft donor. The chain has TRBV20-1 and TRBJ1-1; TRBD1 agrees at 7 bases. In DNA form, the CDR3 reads TGCAGTGCTAAAGAGACAGGGACTGGAGGGAACACTGAAGCTTTCTTT. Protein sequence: CSAKETGTGGNTEAFF.